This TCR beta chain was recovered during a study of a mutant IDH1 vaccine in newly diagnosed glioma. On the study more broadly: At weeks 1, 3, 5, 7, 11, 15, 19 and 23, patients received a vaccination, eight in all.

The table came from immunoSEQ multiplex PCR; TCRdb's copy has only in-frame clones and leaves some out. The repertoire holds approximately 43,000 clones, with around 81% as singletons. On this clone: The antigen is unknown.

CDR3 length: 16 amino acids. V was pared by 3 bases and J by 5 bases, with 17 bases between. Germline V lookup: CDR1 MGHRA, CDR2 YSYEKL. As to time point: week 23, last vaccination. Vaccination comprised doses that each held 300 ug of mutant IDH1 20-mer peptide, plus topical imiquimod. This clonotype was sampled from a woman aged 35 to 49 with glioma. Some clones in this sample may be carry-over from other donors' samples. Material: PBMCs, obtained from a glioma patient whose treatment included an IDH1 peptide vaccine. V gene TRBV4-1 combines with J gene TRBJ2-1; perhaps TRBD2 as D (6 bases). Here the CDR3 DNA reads TGCGCCAGCAGCCAGGTTAAACGGGACTTCAACAATGAGCAGTTCTTC. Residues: CASSQVKRDFNNEQFF.